This passage covers 24 T cell receptor beta chains from one sample sequenced in a study of blood T cell repertoires in COVID-19. Method: immunoSEQ multiplex PCR; TCRdb's copy keeps in-frame clones and lacks some. This repertoire shows tens of thousands of clones, around 88% found once; its top ten account for about 5%. The sample taken for sequencing was peripheral blood. The receptors originated from a human donor in a cohort sampled during active COVID-19.

The chain couples TRBV10-2 to TRBJ2-1; 12 positions match TRBD2. Per germline, CDR1 WSHSY and CDR2 SAAADI. This CDR3 spans 15 amino acids. V lost 9 bases, J lost 7 bases, and 10 bases stayed unmatched. The CDR3 loop is CASSLTSGGRNEQFF. The CDR3 region has the DNA TGCGCCAGTTCCTTGACTAGCGGGGGCCGTAATGAGCAGTTCTTC.

V is TRBV11-2 and J is TRBJ2-7; 7 positions agree with TRBD1. Germline lookup yields CDR1 SGHAT and CDR2 FQNNGV. The CDR3 totals 15 residues. Germline trimming cut 6 bases from V and 3 bases from J; bases unmatched to any gene: 11. The CDR3 loop is CASRHVRDRYYEQYF. CDR3 nucleotide sequence: TGTGCCAGCAGACACGTCCGGGACAGATACTACGAGCAGTACTTC.

Worth noting for this clone: Other DNA sequences from this sample encode an identical CDR3 as well. The chain has TRBV19 and TRBJ2-2; TRBD2 might be the D (5 bases). The CDR3 consists of 16 residues. The germline CDR1 and CDR2 sequences are LNHDA and SQIVND (reference sequence). V was shortened by 3 bases and J by 0 bases, with 11 bases between the two germline ends. The CDR3 DNA is TGTGCCAGTAGTATTCTGGGGAGTTCGAACACCGGGGAGCTGTTTTTT. It encodes CASSILGSSNTGELFF.

The chain joins TRBV9 to TRBJ1-1, with D perhaps TRBD1 (6 bases). CDR3 length: 16 amino acids. V gave up 0 bases and J gave up 5 bases, with 17 bases separating them. Germline CDR1 and CDR2: SGDLS and YYNGEE. CDR3 protein: CASSVATWGLGTEAFF. CDR3 coding DNA: TGTGCCAGCAGCGTAGCTACTTGGGGGCTAGGTACTGAAGCTTTCTTT.

The chain has TRBV19 and TRBJ1-1; 7 positions agree with TRBD1. Germline V gene lookup returns CDR1 LNHDA and CDR2 SQIVND (reference sequence). J lost 1 base, V lost 2 bases, and 4 bases had no gene match. This CDR3 comprises 15 residues. CDR3 bases: TGTGCCAGTAGTATACAAGGGGGCTCGAACACTGAAGCTTTCTTT. It translates to CASSIQGGSNTEAFF.

The chain links TRBV28 to TRBJ1-3; TRBD1 matches 7 bases. With 4 bases clipped from V and 0 bases from J, the junction kept 0 bases outside the gene matches. The CDR3 totals 14 residues. Germline CDR1 and CDR2: MDHEN and SYDVKM. CDR3 sequence: CASSSGGSGNTIYF. CDR3 nucleotide sequence: TGTGCCAGCAGTTCAGGGGGCTCTGGAAACACCATATATTTT.

This clone was counted once. At one end, the junction sequence differs from germline, possibly due to a read error. The chain links TRBV3-1 (or the pseudogene TRBV3-2) to TRBJ2-3; 8 bases line up with TRBD2. The CDR3 is 12 residues long. Germline values: CDR1 LGHDT, CDR2 YNNKEL (reference sequence). CDR3 sequence (DNA): TGTGCCAGCAGCGGGAGCGGGGGCCGTTATGTATTT. This translates into CASSGSGGRYVF.

V is TRBV4-1 and J is TRBJ1-1; D unclear. This CDR3 is 14 amino acids long. Germline V gives CDR1 MGHRA, CDR2 YSYEKL. Trimming stripped 2 bases from V and 0 bases from J, with 7 bases between. CDR3 loop: CASSQTGMNTEAFF. The CDR3 nucleotides read TGCGCCAGCAGCCAAACGGGTATGAACACTGAAGCTTTCTTT.

The V call is TRBV20-1, the J call TRBJ2-7; TRBD1 aligns across 11 bases. Germline CDR1 is DFQATT and CDR2 is SNEGSKA (reference sequence). The CDR3 totals 17 residues. With V trimmed by 3 bases and J by 3 bases, 13 bases remained unmatched. The CDR3 sequence is CSASMLASGTGGYEQYF. CDR3 DNA sequence: TGCAGTGCTAGTATGTTGGCATCCGGGACAGGGGGCTACGAGCAGTACTTC.

CDR3 sequence reads: CASSTQGSGYNEQFF. CDR3 DNA sequence: TGTGCCAGTAGTACGCAGGGTTCAGGGTACAATGAGCAGTTCTTC. The genes are TRBV19 and TRBJ2-1; D possibly corresponds to TRBD1 (5 bases). The V gene lost 4 bases and the J gene lost 4 bases, with 14 bases spanning the gap. The CDR3 is 15 amino acids. Germline values: CDR1 LNHDA, CDR2 SQIVND (reference sequence).

CDR3 nucleotides: TGTGCCAGCAGTTACAGGGGAGGAACTGAAGCTTTCTTT. Its protein product is CASSYRGGTEAFF. The V call is TRBV2, the J call TRBJ1-1; 7 nucleotides line up with TRBD1. Germline V gives CDR1 SNHLY, CDR2 FYNNEI. The CDR3 length is 13 residues. The J segment lost 5 bases and the V segment lost 5 bases, leaving 5 bases of the junction unmatched.

CDR3 in DNA: TGTGCCAGCAGTACACACGGGACTAGCGGGGGCTATAAGTTCTTC. Translating it yields CASSTHGTSGGYKFF. J is TRBJ2-1 and V is TRBV6-5; 14 positions match TRBD2. The germline CDR1 and CDR2 sequences are MNHEY and SVGAGI. V was clipped by 5 bases and J by 14 bases; unmatched bases: 11. CDR3 size: 15 residues.

The chain links TRBV11-2 to TRBJ2-6; 7 bases line up with TRBD1. V was clipped by 10 bases and J by 4 bases; unmatched bases: 7. The CDR3 spans 14 residues. The germline V gene encodes CDR1 SGHAT and CDR2 FQNNGV. The CDR3: CAITGASGANVLTF. In DNA, the CDR3 is TGTGCCATCACAGGGGCCTCCGGGGCCAACGTCCTGACTTTC.

The chain links TRBV5-1 to TRBJ1-1; maybe TRBD1 (5 bases). Germline CDR1 reads SGHRS; CDR2 reads YFSETQ. CDR3 length: 15 residues. V was trimmed by 4 bases and J by 1 base, leaving 14 bases between them. The CDR3 DNA reads TGCGCCAGCAGCCCTTTTGGAGGGGAGAACACTGAAGCTTTCTTT. It encodes CASSPFGGENTEAFF.

The V and J genes are TRBV7-3 and TRBJ2-3; a possible D gene is TRBD1 (6 bases). The CDR3 consists of 14 residues. The ends were cut back, 3 bases at V and 0 bases at J, with 7 bases in the middle. The germline gives CDR1 SGHTA, CDR2 FQGTGA. The CDR3 DNA reads as TGTGCCAGCAGCTTGGGGGCTAGCACAGATACGCAGTATTTT. Encoded protein: CASSLGASTDTQYF.

About this clone itself: The same CDR3 also results from other DNA sequences found in this sample. The CDR3: CASSPGGTGSYEQYF. CDR3 DNA sequence: TGCGCCAGCAGCCCGGGGGGGACAGGGAGCTACGAGCAGTACTTC. The rearrangement links TRBV5-1 to TRBJ2-7, with a tentative D call TRBD1 (9 bases). CDR1 and CDR2 from the germline V gene are SGHRS and YFSETQ. The CDR3 extends over 15 amino acids. V was shortened by 4 bases and J by 3 bases, with 17 bases between the two germline ends. Drawing the rest from reference TRBV5-1 and TRBJ2-7, the complete variable domain is KAGVTQTPRYLIKTRGQQVTLSCSPISGHRSVSWYQQTPGQGLQFLFEYFSETQRNKGNFPGRFSGRQFSNSRSEMNVSTLELGDSALYLCASSPGGTGSYEQYFGPGTRLTVT.

This sequence joins TRBV30 and TRBJ1-3; 7 nucleotides match TRBD1. The CDR3 consists of 13 residues. V dropped 8 bases and J dropped 3; count of bases not matched to a gene: 7. The germline CDR1 and CDR2 sequences are GTSNPN and SVGIG (reference sequence). The CDR3: CAQAGQDGNTIYF. The CDR3 DNA sequence: TGTGCCCAGGCCGGACAGGATGGAAACACCATATATTTT.

The chain joins TRBV2 to TRBJ2-1; D not resolved. The CDR3 totals 16 residues. Per germline, CDR1 SNHLY and CDR2 FYNNEI. V lost 4 bases, J lost 0 bases, and 13 bases lay in between. The CDR3 bases are TGTGCCAGCAGTGTCAAACCTCCGAGCTCCTACAATGAGCAGTTCTTC. Protein sequence: CASSVKPPSSYNEQFF.

The CDR3 sequence is CASSIAGELSPLHF. DNA for the CDR3: TGTGCCAGTAGTATAGCAGGGGAGTTATCACCCCTCCACTTT. The chain is built from TRBV19 and TRBJ1-6; D is perhaps TRBD1 (6 bases). Germline CDR1 is LNHDA and CDR2 is SQIVND (reference sequence). The CDR3 totals 14 residues. The V end lost 1 base, the J end lost 10 bases, and 11 bases lay between the germline ends.

The chain combines TRBV6-6 with TRBJ2-6, with 8 bases identical to TRBD1. Germline V gene lookup returns CDR1 MNHNY and CDR2 SVGAGI (reference sequence). V trimming: 7 bases; J trimming: 4 bases; junction bases outside the gene matches: 6. There are 15 residues in the CDR3. The chain's CDR3 is CASNYRGSGANVLTF. CDR3 DNA: TGTGCCAGCAACTACAGGGGGTCGGGGGCCAACGTCCTGACTTTC.

V is TRBV5-4 and J is TRBJ2-3; 9 nucleotides align to TRBD2. Germline V lookup: CDR1 SGHNT, CDR2 YYREEE (reference sequence). The trim removed 4 bases at V and 2 bases at J, leaving 11 bases unmatched. The CDR3 totals 17 residues. The CDR3 loop reads CASSPVGKRGDTDTQYF. The CDR3 bases are TGTGCCAGCAGCCCCGTTGGTAAGCGGGGGGACACAGATACGCAGTATTTT.

The J gene is TRBJ2-2, the V gene TRBV18; D gene unclear. V was trimmed by 3 bases and J by 2 bases, leaving 4 bases between them. The germline V gene encodes CDR1 KGHSH and CDR2 LQKENI. The length of the CDR3 is 13 residues. The CDR3 protein is CASSPVNTGELFF. The CDR3 bases are TGTGCCAGCTCACCCGTAAACACCGGGGAGCTGTTTTTT.

The V and J genes are TRBV19 and TRBJ2-7; D is perhaps TRBD2 (6 bases). The CDR3 is 15 residues long. With 4 bases removed from V and 7 bases from J, the gap between germline ends came to 20 bases. The V gene's germline CDR1 is LNHDA and CDR2 SQIVND (reference sequence). The CDR3 region has the DNA TGTGCCAGTAGTACGCGCGGGACCTTTTCGCGGGAGCAGTACTTC. It translates to CASSTRGTFSREQYF. The variable domain in full, completed from reference TRBV19 and TRBJ2-7, reads DGGITQSPKYLFRKEGQNVTLSCEQNLNHDAMYWYRQDPGQGLRLIYYSQIVNDFQKGDIAEGYSVSREKKESFPLTVTSAQKNPTAFYLCASSTRGTFSREQYFGPGTRLTVT.

The rearrangement links TRBV27 to TRBJ2-3, with 14 nucleotides matching TRBD2. V gave up 5 bases and J gave up 9 bases; unmatched junction bases: 10. Per germline, CDR1 MNHEY and CDR2 SMNVEV (reference sequence). This CDR3 has 16 amino acids. DNA for the CDR3: TGTGCCAGCAGTCGACTAGCGGGGGGGCCTGTCCCCACGCAGTATTTT. This codes for CASSRLAGGPVPTQYF.